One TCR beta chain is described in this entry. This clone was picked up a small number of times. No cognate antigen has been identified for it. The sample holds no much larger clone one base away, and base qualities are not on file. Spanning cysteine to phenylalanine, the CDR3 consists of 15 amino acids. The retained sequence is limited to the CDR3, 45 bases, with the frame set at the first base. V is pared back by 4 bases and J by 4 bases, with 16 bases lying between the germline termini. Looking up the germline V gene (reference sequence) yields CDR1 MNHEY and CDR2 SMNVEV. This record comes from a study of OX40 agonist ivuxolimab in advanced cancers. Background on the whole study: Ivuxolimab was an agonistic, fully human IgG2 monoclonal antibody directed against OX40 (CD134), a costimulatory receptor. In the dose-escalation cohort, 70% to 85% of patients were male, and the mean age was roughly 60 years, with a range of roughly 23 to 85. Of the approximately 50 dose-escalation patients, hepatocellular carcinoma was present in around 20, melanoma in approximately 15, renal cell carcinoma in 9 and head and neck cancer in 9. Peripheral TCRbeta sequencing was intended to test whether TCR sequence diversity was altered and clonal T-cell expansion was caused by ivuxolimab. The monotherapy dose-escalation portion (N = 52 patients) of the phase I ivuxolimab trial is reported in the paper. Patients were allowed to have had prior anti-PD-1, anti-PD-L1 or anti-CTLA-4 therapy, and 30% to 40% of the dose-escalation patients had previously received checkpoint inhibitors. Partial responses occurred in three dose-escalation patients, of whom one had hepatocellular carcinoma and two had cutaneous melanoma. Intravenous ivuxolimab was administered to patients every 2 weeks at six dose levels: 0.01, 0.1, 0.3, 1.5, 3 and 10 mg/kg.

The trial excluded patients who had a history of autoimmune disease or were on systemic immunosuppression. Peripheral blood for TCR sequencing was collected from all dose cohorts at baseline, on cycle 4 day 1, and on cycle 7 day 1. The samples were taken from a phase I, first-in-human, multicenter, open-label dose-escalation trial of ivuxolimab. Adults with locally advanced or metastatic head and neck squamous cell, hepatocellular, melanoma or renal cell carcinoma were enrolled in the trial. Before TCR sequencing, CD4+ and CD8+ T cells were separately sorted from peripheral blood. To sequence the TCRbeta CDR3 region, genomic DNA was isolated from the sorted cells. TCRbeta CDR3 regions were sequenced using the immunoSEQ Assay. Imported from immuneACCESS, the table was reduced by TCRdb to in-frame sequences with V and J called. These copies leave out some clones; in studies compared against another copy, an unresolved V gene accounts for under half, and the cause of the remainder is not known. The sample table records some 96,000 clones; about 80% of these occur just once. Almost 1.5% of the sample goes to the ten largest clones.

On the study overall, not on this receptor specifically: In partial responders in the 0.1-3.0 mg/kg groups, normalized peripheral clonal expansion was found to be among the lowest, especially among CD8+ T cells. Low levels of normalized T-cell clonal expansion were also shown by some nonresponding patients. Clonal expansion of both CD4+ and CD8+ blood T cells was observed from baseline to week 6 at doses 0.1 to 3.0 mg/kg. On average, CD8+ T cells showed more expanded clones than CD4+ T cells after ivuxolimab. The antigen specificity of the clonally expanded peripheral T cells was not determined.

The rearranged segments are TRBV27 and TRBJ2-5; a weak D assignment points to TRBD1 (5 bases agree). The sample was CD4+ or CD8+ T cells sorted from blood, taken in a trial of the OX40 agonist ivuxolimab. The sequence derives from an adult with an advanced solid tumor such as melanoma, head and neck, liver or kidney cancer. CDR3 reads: CASSSTGRWVETQYF. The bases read TGTGCCAGCAGTTCCACAGGTCGTTGGGTAGAGACCCAGTACTTC.